This T cell receptor beta chain came from a study of blood T cell repertoires in COVID-19. Study-level background: The recovered donors of Cohort 3 showed two negative PCRs, clearance, or symptom resolution.

This CDR3 is built from 14 residues. Germline values: CDR1 LGHNA, CDR2 YSLEER. V shed 5 bases and J shed 0 bases, with 8 bases lying between them. Methods used by the authors: For nucleated cells, counts were estimated from reference gene primer amplification. Data came from immunoSEQ multiplex PCR; TCRdb stores just in-frame clones and leaves some out. The DNA was the basis for D and trimming; V, J and clone size are from that table. Among about 200,000 clones, approximately 86% were seen once, and the ten largest hold 20% to 25%. This TCR was recovered from a woman between 35 and 50 years old in a cohort exposed to, infected with or recovered from COVID-19 (not recorded which). The sample taken for sequencing was PBMCs or T cells enriched from blood (not recorded which). The V call is TRBV4-3, the J call TRBJ1-3, with D unclear. The CDR3 protein is CASSSEYSGNTIYF. CDR3 nucleotide sequence: TGCGCCAGCAGCTCGGAGTACTCTGGAAACACCATATATTTT.